One sample yielded the 11 T cell receptor beta chains listed below, sequenced in a study of cytomegalovirus exposure and HLA in healthy donors. PCR used 60 Vbeta primers and 13 Jbeta primers. Assay used: immunoSEQ multiplex PCR; TCRdb lists only in-frame clones, some missing. The table includes approximately 150,000 clones, approximately 81% detected once. Material for sequencing was PBMCs. These receptors came from a man aged 25 to 40 in good health and CMV-seropositive.

This chain uses TRBV4-1 with TRBJ2-3, with a weak D call TRBD2 (5 bases). V lost 1 base to trimming and J lost 6 bases, with 20 bases between them. The CDR3 is 17 amino acids. The germline V gene has CDR1 MGHRA and CDR2 YSYEKL. Here the CDR3 DNA reads TGCGCCAGCAGCCAAGCCTCCTTCGCTGGAGGAGCTGATACGCAGTATTTT. It yields the protein CASSQASFAGGADTQYF.

The genes are TRBV19 and TRBJ2-7, with unresolved D. V was trimmed by 8 bases and J by 3 bases, leaving 14 bases between them. The CDR3 is made up of 13 amino acids. Looked up from germline, CDR1 is LNHDA and CDR2 is SQIVND (reference sequence). The CDR3 DNA reads as TGTGCCAGTCCCGGACGGTCAGACTACGAGCAGTACGTC. As protein: CASPGRSDYEQYV.

V and J are TRBV11-3 and TRBJ2-2; the D gene is possibly TRBD2 (7 bases). The germline gives CDR1 SGHNT, CDR2 YENEEA. Trimming removed 2 bases at V and 3 bases at J, with 19 bases between. There are 18 residues in the CDR3. CDR3 in amino acids: CASSLKGGWSSHTGELFF. DNA for the CDR3: TGTGCCAGCAGCTTAAAGGGGGGGTGGTCGTCCCACACCGGGGAGCTGTTTTTT.

This chain uses TRBV7-2 with TRBJ2-3; unclear D gene. The V end was cut by 3 bases, the J end by 3 bases, with 10 bases between. Germline CDR1 SGHTA, CDR2 FQGNSA. CDR3 length equals 14 residues. The CDR3 reads CASSLAKRTDTQYF. DNA for the CDR3: TGTGCCAGCAGCTTGGCCAAGAGGACAGATACGCAGTATTTT.

This sequence joins TRBV10-2 and TRBJ2-4, with a weak D call TRBD1 (6 bases). The CDR3 totals 13 residues. Germline V CDR1 and CDR2: WSHSY, SAAADI. The V end lost 8 bases, the J end lost 1 base, and 9 bases lay between the germline ends. The CDR3 DNA is TGCGCCAGCGGAACAGGGGCCAAAAACATTCAGTACTTC. Residues: CASGTGAKNIQYF.

The chain is built from TRBV27 and TRBJ2-2; TRBD1 matches 8 bases. Trimming cost V 7 bases and J 1 base; bases outside gene matches: 5. The CDR3 is made up of 15 amino acids. Per the germline V gene, CDR1 is MNHEY and CDR2 is SMNVEV (reference sequence). CDR3 amino acids: CASTLGTGNTGELFF. CDR3 DNA sequence: TGTGCCAGCACCCTCGGGACAGGGAACACCGGGGAGCTGTTTTTT.

The chain has TRBV11-3 and TRBJ2-7; D might be TRBD2 (6 bases). Germline V gene data show CDR1 as SGHNT and CDR2 as YENEEA. This CDR3 contains 14 residues. V gave up 1 base and J gave up 7 bases, with 14 bases separating them. This CDR3 reads CASSLVRSGLEQYF. In nucleotides, the CDR3 is TGTGCCAGCAGCTTAGTCCGCAGCGGGTTGGAGCAGTACTTC.

The rearrangement links TRBV27 to TRBJ1-3; no firm D call. CDR3 size: 15 residues. Germline V CDR1 and CDR2: MNHEY, SMNVEV (reference sequence). V was clipped by 2 bases and J by 3 bases, with 11 bases between them. The CDR3 DNA is TGTGCCAGCAGTTTACGGGTGGCCGGTGGAAACACCATATATTTT. Translated: CASSLRVAGGNTIYF.

The chain carries TRBV5-4 and TRBJ2-2; D call uncertain. From germline, CDR1 is SGHNT and CDR2 YYREEE (reference sequence). This CDR3 has 12 residues. The V end was cut by 0 bases, the J end by 11 bases, with 8 bases between. CDR3 bases: TGTGCCAGCAGCTTGGATGGCGGCGAGCTGTTTTTT. Encoded protein: CASSLDGGELFF.

Comment on this clone: The junction and the germline gene differ at one end; a read error may be behind it. The chain couples TRBV7-9 to TRBJ1-4; D is perhaps TRBD1 (6 bases). The CDR3 spans 13 residues. Germline V lookup: CDR1 SEHNR, CDR2 FQNEAQ (reference sequence). CDR3 in amino acids: CSSSLQGNEKLFF. The CDR3 DNA reads TGTTCCAGCAGCTTACAGGGAAATGAAAAACTGTTTTTT.

The count of this clone is one. This chain links TRBV6-1 with TRBJ2-5, with 7 bases aligning to TRBD2. The germline V gene encodes CDR1 MNHNS and CDR2 SASEGT. CDR3 length equals 15 residues. The J segment lost 7 bases and the V segment lost 5 bases, leaving 13 bases of the junction unmatched. The CDR3 loop is CASSSGLVVDTTQYF. CDR3 DNA sequence: TGTGCCAGCAGTTCCGGACTAGTTGTTGATACGACCCAGTACTTC.